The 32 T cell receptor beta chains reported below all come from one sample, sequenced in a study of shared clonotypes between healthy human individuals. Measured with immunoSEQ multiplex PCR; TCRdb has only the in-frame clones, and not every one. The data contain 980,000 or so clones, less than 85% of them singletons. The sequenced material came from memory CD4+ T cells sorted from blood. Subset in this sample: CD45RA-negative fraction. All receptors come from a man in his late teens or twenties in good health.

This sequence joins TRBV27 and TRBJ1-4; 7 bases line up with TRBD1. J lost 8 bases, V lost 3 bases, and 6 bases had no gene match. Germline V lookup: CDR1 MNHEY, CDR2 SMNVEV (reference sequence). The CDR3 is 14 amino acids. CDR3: CASSLRGLREKLFF. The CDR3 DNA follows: TGTGCCAGCAGTTTGAGGGGGCTTAGAGAAAAACTGTTTTTT.

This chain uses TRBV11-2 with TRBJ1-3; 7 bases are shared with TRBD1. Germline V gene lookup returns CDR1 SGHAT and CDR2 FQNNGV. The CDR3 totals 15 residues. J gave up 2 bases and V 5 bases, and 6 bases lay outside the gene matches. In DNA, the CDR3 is TGTGCCAGCAGCCATTTGACAGGGACTGGAAACACCATATATTTT. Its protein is CASSHLTGTGNTIYF.

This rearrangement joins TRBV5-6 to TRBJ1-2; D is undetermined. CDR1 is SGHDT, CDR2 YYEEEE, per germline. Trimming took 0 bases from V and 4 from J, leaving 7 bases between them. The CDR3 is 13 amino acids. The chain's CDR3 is CASSLGTGYGYTF. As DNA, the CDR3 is TGTGCCAGCAGCTTGGGGACGGGCTATGGCTACACCTTC.

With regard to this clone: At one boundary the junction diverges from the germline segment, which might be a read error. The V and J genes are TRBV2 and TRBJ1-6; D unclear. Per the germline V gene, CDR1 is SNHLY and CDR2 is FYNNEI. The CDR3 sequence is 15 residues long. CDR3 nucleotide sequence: TGTGCCAGCACTGAGGACCTGCAGCGGGGTTCACCCCTCTACTTT. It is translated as CASTEDLQRGSPLYF.

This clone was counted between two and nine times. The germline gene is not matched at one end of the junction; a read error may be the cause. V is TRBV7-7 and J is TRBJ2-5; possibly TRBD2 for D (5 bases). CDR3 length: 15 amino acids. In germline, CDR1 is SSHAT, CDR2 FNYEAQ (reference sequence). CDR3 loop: CASSLAGNPQETQYF. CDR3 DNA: TGTGCTAGCAGCTTAGCCGGGAATCCCCAAGAGACCCAGTACTTC.

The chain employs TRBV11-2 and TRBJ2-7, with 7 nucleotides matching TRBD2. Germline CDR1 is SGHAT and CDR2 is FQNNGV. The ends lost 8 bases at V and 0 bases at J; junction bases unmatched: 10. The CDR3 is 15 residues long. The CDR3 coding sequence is TGTGCCAGCCGCGGGGGACGGATTAACTCCTACGAGCAGTACTTC. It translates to CASRGGRINSYEQYF.

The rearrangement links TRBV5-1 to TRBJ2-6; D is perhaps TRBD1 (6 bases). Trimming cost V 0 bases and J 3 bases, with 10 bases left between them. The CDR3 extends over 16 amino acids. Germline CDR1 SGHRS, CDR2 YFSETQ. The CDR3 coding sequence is TGCGCCAGCAGCTTGGTGGGGGCTGTTGGGGCCAACGTCCTGACTTTC. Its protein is CASSLVGAVGANVLTF.

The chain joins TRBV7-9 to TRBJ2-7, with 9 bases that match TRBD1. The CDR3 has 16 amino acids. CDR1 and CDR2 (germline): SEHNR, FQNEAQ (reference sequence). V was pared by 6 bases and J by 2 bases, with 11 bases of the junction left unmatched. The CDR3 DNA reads TGTGCCAGCAGTTTCGGCCTGGGACAGGGACCCTACGAGCAGTACTTC. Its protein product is CASSFGLGQGPYEQYF. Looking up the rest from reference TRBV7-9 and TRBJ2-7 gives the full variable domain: DTGVSQNPRHKITKRGQNVTFRCDPISEHNRLYWYRQTLGQGPEFLTYFQNEAQLEKSRLLSDRFSAERPKGSFSTLEIQRTEQGDSAMYLCASSFGLGQGPYEQYFGPGTRLTVT.

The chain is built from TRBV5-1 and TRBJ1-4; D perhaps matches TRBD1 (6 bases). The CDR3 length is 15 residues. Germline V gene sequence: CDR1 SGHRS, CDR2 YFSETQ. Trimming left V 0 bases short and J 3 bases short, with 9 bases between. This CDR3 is CASSLVGASNEKLFF. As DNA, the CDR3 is TGCGCCAGCAGCTTGGTGGGGGCTTCTAATGAAAAACTGTTTTTT.

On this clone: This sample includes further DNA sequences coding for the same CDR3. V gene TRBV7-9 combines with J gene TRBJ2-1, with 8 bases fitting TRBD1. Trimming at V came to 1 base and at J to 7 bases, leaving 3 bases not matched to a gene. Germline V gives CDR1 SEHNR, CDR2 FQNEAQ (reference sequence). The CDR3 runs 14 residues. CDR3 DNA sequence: TGTGCCAGCAGCTTAGGACAGGGGAGTAATGAGCAGTTCTTC. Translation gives CASSLGQGSNEQFF.

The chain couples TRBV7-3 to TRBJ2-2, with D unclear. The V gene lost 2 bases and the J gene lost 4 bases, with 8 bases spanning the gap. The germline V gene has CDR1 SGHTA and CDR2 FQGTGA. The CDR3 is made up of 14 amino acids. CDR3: CASSLGRLTGELFF. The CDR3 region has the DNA TGTGCCAGCAGCTTAGGACGGCTCACCGGGGAGCTGTTTTTT. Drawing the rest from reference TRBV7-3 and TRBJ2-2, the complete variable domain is GAGVSQTPSNKVTEKGKYVELRCDPISGHTALYWYRQSLGQGPEFLIYFQGTGAADDSGLPNDRFFAVRPEGSVSTLKIQRTERGDSAVYLCASSLGRLTGELFFGEGSRLTVL.

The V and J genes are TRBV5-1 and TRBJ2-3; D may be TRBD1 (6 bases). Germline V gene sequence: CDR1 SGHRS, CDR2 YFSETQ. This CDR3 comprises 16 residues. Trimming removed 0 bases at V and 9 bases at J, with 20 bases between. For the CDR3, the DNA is TGCGCCAGCAGCTTGGTAGTGGGGGCGCAACGAGGAACGCAGTATTTT. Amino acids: CASSLVVGAQRGTQYF.

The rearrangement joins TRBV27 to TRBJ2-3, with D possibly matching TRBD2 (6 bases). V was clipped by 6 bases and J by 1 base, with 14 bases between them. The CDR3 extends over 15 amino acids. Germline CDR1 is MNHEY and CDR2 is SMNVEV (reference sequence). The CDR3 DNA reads TGTGCCAGCAGATATGGACTACTCGGCACAGATACGCAGTATTTT. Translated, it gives CASRYGLLGTDTQYF.

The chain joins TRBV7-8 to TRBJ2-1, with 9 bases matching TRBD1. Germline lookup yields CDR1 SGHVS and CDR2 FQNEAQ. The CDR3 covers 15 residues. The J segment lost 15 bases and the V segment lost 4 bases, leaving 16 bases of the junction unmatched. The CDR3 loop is CASSSLGQGLNSVFF. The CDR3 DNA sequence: TGTGCCAGCAGCTCATTAGGACAGGGGCTAAACTCGGTGTTCTTC. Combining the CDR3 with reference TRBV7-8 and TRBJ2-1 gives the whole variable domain GAGVSQSPRYKVAKRGQDVALRCDPISGHVSLFWYQQALGQGPEFLTYFQNEAQLDKSGLPSDRFFAERPEGSVSTLKIQRTQQEDSAVYLCASSSLGQGLNSVFFGPGTRLTVL.

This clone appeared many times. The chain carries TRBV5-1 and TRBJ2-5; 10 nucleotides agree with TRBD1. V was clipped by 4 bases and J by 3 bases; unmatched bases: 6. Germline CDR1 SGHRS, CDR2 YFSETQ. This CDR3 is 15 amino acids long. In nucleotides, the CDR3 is TGCGCCAGCAGCCCGGGGGACAGGGGTGAAGAGACCCAGTACTTC. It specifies CASSPGDRGEETQYF.

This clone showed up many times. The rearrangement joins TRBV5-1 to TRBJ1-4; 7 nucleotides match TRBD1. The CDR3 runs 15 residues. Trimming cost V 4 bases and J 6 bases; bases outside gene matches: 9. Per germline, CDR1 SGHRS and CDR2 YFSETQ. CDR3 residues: CASSEATGVDEKLFF. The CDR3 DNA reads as TGCGCCAGCAGCGAAGCTACAGGGGTGGATGAAAAACTGTTTTTT.

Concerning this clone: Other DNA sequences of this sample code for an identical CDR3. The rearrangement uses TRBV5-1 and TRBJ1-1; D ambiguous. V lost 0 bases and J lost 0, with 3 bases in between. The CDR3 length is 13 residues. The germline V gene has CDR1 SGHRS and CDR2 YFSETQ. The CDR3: CASSLVLNTEAFF. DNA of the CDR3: TGCGCCAGCAGCTTGGTTCTGAACACTGAAGCTTTCTTT.

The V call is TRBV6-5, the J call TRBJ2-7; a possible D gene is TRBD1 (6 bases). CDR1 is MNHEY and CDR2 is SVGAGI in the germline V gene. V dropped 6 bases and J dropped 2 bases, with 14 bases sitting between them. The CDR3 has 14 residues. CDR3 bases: TGTGCCAGCAGGAGGACAGAGAGGACCTACGAGCAGTACTTC. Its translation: CASRRTERTYEQYF.

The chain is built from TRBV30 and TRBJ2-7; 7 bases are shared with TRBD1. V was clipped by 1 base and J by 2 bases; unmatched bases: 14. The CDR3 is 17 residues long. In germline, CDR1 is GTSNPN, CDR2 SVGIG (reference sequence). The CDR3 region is CAWSGFPEQGPTYEQYF. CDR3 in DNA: TGTGCCTGGAGTGGTTTTCCCGAACAGGGGCCTACCTACGAGCAGTACTTC.

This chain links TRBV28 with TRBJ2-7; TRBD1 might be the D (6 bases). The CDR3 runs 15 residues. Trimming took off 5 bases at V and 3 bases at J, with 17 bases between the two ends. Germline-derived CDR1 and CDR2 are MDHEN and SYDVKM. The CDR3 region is CASSKGVGGFYEQYF. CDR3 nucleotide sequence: TGTGCCAGCAGTAAGGGGGTAGGAGGATTCTACGAGCAGTACTTC. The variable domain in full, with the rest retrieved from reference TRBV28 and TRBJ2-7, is DVKVTQSSRYLVKRTGEKVFLECVQDMDHENMFWYRQDPGLGLRLIYFSYDVKMKEKGDIPEGYSVSREKKERFSLILESASTNQTSMYLCASSKGVGGFYEQYFGPGTRLTVT.

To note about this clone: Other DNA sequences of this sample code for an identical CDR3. CDR3 sequence (DNA): TGTGCCAGTAGTATTCCAAACACCGGGGAGCTGTTTTTT. Protein product: CASSIPNTGELFF. V is TRBV19 and J is TRBJ2-2, with no clear D. The CDR3 spans 13 residues. V was pared by 3 bases and J by 2 bases, with 4 bases between. In germline, CDR1 is LNHDA, CDR2 SQIVND (reference sequence).

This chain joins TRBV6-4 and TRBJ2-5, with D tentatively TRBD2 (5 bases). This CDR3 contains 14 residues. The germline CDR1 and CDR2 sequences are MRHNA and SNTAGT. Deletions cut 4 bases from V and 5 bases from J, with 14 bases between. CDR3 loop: CASSAGPRGETQYF. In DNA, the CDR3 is TGTGCCAGCAGTGCCGGGCCCCGAGGGGAGACCCAGTACTTC.

This CDR3 is CASSYSKGNTEAFF. The CDR3 DNA reads as TGTGCCAGCAGTTACTCGAAGGGGAACACTGAAGCTTTCTTT. V is TRBV6-6 and J is TRBJ1-1, with D unresolved. This CDR3 is 14 amino acids long. Trimming cost V 0 bases and J 1 base, with 6 bases left between them. Germline CDR1 is MNHNY and CDR2 is SVGAGI (reference sequence).

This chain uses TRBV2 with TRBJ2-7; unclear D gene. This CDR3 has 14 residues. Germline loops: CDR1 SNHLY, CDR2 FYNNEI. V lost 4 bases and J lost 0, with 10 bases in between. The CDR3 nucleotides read TGTGCCAGCAGTGTTCTACAGAGCTCCTACGAGCAGTACTTC. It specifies CASSVLQSSYEQYF.

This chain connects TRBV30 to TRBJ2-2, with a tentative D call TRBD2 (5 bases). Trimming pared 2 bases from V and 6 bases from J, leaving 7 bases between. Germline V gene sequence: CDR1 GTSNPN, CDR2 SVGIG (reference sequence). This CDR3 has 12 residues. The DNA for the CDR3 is TGTGCCTGGAGTTGGGGAGCCGGGGAGCTGTTTTTT. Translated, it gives CAWSWGAGELFF.

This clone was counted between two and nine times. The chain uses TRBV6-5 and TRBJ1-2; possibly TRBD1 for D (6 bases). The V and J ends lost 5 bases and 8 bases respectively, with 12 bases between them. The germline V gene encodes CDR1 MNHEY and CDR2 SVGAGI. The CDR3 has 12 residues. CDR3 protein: CASSPTTGGYTF. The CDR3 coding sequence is TGTGCCAGCAGTCCAACGACAGGAGGCTACACCTTC.

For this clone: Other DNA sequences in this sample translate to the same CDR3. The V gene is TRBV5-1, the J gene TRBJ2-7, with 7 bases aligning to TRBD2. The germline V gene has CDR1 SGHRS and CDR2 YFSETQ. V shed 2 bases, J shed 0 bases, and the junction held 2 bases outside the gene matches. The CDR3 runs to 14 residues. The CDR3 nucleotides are TGCGCCAGCAGCTTAGCGGGAAGCTCCTACGAGCAGTACTTC. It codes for CASSLAGSSYEQYF.

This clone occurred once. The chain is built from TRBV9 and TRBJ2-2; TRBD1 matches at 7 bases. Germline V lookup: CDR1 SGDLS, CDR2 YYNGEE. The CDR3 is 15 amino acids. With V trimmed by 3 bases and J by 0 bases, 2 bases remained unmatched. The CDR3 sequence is CASSATGTNTGELFF. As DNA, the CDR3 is TGTGCCAGCAGCGCGACAGGGACGAACACCGGGGAGCTGTTTTTT.

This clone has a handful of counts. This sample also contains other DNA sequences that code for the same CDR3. CDR3 nucleotide sequence: TGTGCCAGCAGTGGTCAGCCGAACACTGAAGCTTTCTTT. It is translated as CASSGQPNTEAFF. This chain connects TRBV2 to TRBJ1-1; D ambiguous. Trimming took 4 bases from V and 1 from J, leaving 7 bases between them. CDR1 SNHLY and CDR2 FYNNEI come from the germline V gene. The CDR3 runs 13 residues.

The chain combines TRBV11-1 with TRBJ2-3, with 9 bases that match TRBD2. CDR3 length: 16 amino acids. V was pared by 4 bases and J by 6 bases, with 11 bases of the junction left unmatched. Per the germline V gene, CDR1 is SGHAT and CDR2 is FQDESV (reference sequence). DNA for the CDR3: TGTGCCAGCAGCTCACAGGGACTAGCATTTGAGGATACGCAGTATTTT. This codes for CASSSQGLAFEDTQYF.

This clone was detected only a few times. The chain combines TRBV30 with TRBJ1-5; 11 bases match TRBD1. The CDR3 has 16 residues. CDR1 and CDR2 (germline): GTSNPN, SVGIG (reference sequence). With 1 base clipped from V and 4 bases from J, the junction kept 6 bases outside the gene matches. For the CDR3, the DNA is TGTGCCTGGAGTGGCGGACAGGGGGCCCTGAATCAGCCCCAGCATTTT. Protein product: CAWSGGQGALNQPQHF.

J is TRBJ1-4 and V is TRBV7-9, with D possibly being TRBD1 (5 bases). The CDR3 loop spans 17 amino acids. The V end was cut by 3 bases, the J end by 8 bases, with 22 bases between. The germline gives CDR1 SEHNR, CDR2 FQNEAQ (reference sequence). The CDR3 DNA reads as TGTGCCAGCAGCTTCGAGCTTGCCCGGGGCGGAGGCGAAAAACTGTTTTTT. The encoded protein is CASSFELARGGGEKLFF.